This T cell receptor beta chain derives from a study of early T cells in non-severe SARS-CoV-2 infection. Whole-study context: Unsorted whole blood bulk RNA was sequenced, with unpaired chains. Study-wide findings and caveats: VDJdb matching skewed toward anti-spike CD8 responses, missing private and CD4 specificities.

This clonotype was observed many times. Its antigen is unidentified. Per the germline V gene, CDR1 is SGDLS and CDR2 is YYNGEE. CDR3 length: 17 residues. V was cut by 2 bases and J by 2 bases, with 17 bases left in between. Unique molecular identifiers were added to individual cDNA molecules. TCRdb recomputed calls from the 5' RACE reads with MiXCR, one row per CDR3 protein. The sample holds tens of thousands of distinct CDR3 sequences, roughly an eighth seen once. This TCR came from an adult who was a healthcare worker with PCR-confirmed SARS-CoV-2 infection or an uninfected control (not recorded which). V usage is TRBV9 and J usage is TRBJ1-3, with D perhaps TRBD1 (5 bases). The specimen sequenced was whole blood. For the CDR3, the DNA is TGTGCCAGCAGCGTTCGGGACGTCGGTACCGCTGGAAACACCATATATTTT. It encodes CASSVRDVGTAGNTIYF.